The 12 T cell receptor beta chains in this list originate from one sample, sequenced in a study of shared clonotypes between healthy human individuals. Naive CD8 populations comprised CD45RO-negative cells positively selected for CCR7, excluding terminally differentiated effector memory CD45RA+ cells. TCRdb's copy holds only in-frame clones and misses some; the assay was immunoSEQ multiplex PCR. The sample has about 2,200,000 clones; about 93% are singletons. Input material: naive CD8+ T cells from PBMCs. These receptors originate from a man younger than 35 in good health. Some clones in this sample may be carry-over from other donors' samples.

The chain uses TRBV6-6 and TRBJ2-2, with 7 bases identical to TRBD2. The CDR3 totals 16 residues. Germline V CDR1 and CDR2: MNHNY, SVGAGI (reference sequence). Germline trimming cut 0 bases from V and 6 bases from J; bases unmatched to any gene: 7. In nucleotides, the CDR3 is TGTGCCAGCAGTTACTCAGAGAGACTAGCTCCCGGGGAGCTGTTTTTT. Its translation is CASSYSERLAPGELFF.

The chain uses TRBV27 and TRBJ2-7; D possibly corresponds to TRBD2 (5 bases). The CDR3 extends over 14 amino acids. V shed 5 bases and J shed 1 base, with 12 bases lying between them. Germline lookup yields CDR1 MNHEY and CDR2 SMNVEV (reference sequence). CDR3 DNA sequence: TGTGCCAGCAGTCCAATAGAGGGTTCCTACGAGCAGTACTTC. Translated: CASSPIEGSYEQYF.

This clone occurred once. The chain combines TRBV2 with TRBJ2-5; TRBD1 might be the D (6 bases). Per germline, CDR1 SNHLY and CDR2 FYNNEI. CDR3 size: 18 residues. V lost 1 base and J 5 bases, leaving 23 bases between the germline ends. CDR3 loop: CASSEGWDTSFGQETQYF. The DNA of the CDR3 is TGTGCCAGCAGTGAAGGGTGGGACACGAGTTTCGGTCAGGAGACCCAGTACTTC.

The genes are TRBV5-4 and TRBJ2-7, with a tentative D call TRBD2 (7 bases). Germline values: CDR1 SGHNT, CDR2 YYREEE (reference sequence). Deletions cut 1 base from V and 6 bases from J, with 11 bases between. The CDR3 contains 13 residues. The CDR3 loop reads CASSLLGGPEQYF. Written as DNA, the CDR3 is TGTGCCAGCAGCTTGCTGGGGGGGCCCGAGCAGTACTTC.

V and J are TRBV14 and TRBJ2-1; D not resolved. The ends were cut back, 4 bases at V and 0 bases at J, with 25 bases in the middle. The CDR3 consists of 20 residues. In germline, CDR1 is SGHDN, CDR2 FVKESK. CDR3: CASSPADGATIVFSYNEQFF. The DNA for the CDR3 is TGTGCCAGCAGCCCCGCCGATGGAGCTACAATAGTTTTCTCCTACAATGAGCAGTTCTTC.

The chain is built from TRBV10-2 and TRBJ1-2, with a tentative D call TRBD1 (6 bases). The germline gives CDR1 WSHSY, CDR2 SAAADI. V lost 6 bases, J lost 3 bases, and 14 bases lay in between. This CDR3 is 14 amino acids long. The CDR3 protein is CASRNAGVDYGYTF. The DNA for the CDR3 is TGCGCCAGCAGAAACGCAGGGGTTGACTATGGCTACACCTTC.

The genes are TRBV28 and TRBJ2-3; no definite D call. The V gene's germline CDR1 is MDHEN and CDR2 SYDVKM. CDR3 length: 15 amino acids. The V end was cut by 2 bases, the J end by 0 bases, with 9 bases between. The CDR3 bases are TGTGCCAGCAGTTTACAGAATCCTAGCACAGATACGCAGTATTTT. Its protein is CASSLQNPSTDTQYF.

This chain uses TRBV7-9 with TRBJ2-5, with 11 bases that match TRBD2. The CDR3 has 16 amino acids. V shed 2 bases, J shed 5 bases, and the junction held 7 bases outside the gene matches. In germline, CDR1 is SEHNR, CDR2 FQNEAQ (reference sequence). In nucleotides, the CDR3 is TGTGCCAGCAGCTTAACTAGCGGGGGTTCACCGGAGACCCAGTACTTC. Translation: CASSLTSGGSPETQYF.

This clone appeared a single time. The rearrangement joins TRBV27 to TRBJ1-5; 7 bases agree with TRBD1. V dropped 5 bases and J dropped 7; count of bases not matched to a gene: 11. The CDR3 is 15 amino acids. Germline loops: CDR1 MNHEY, CDR2 SMNVEV (reference sequence). CDR3 region: CASSPLTGPGQPQHF. In DNA, the CDR3 is TGTGCCAGCAGTCCCCTGACAGGGCCGGGACAGCCCCAGCATTTT.

The chain couples TRBV10-2 to TRBJ2-1; D unresolved. CDR3 size: 15 residues. V was cut by 8 bases and J by 0 bases, with 14 bases left in between. The germline V gene encodes CDR1 WSHSY and CDR2 SAAADI. CDR3 DNA sequence: TGCGCCAGCTCGGGCCCACCGAGCTCCTACAATGAGCAGTTCTTC. This translates into CASSGPPSSYNEQFF.

J is TRBJ2-7 and V is TRBV5-5, with 9 bases fitting TRBD1. The CDR3 has 16 amino acids. Trimming took 5 bases from V and 5 from J; bases not matched to a gene: 14. The V gene's germline CDR1 is SGHKS and CDR2 YYEKEE (reference sequence). CDR3 DNA: TGTGCCAGCAGATCGGGCCCGGGACAGGGAAGAAACGAGCAGTACTTC. The encoded protein is CASRSGPGQGRNEQYF.

V and J are TRBV6-5 and TRBJ2-7; 8 nucleotides agree with TRBD2. V shed 7 bases and J 3 bases; nucleotides not matched to a gene: 5. The CDR3 consists of 13 residues. The germline V gene has CDR1 MNHEY and CDR2 SVGAGI. The CDR3 region is CASTGTSSYEQYF. CDR3 nucleotide sequence: TGTGCCAGCACCGGGACTAGTAGCTACGAGCAGTACTTC.